This TCR beta chain was observed in a study of OX40 agonist ivuxolimab in advanced cancers. Profiling relied on immunoSEQ multiplex PCR, and the TCRdb table lists in-frame clones only, not all of them. The profile covers some 78,000 clones, with 92% appearing a single time and under 3.5% taken by the ten largest. Germline values: CDR1 SGHTA, CDR2 FQGNSA. The CDR3 runs 14 residues. V shed 5 bases and J shed 7 bases, with 14 bases lying between them. The chain is built from TRBV7-2 and TRBJ2-2; unclear D gene. Specimen: CD4+ or CD8+ T cells sorted from blood, collected in a trial of the OX40 agonist ivuxolimab. The receptor was derived from an adult with an advanced solid tumor such as melanoma, head and neck, liver or kidney cancer. Here the CDR3 reads CASSLTRWGGELFF. Here the CDR3 DNA reads TGTGCCAGCAGCCTGACCCGGTGGGGCGGGGAGCTGTTTTTT.